Presented here are 20 T cell receptor beta chains from one specimen sequenced in a study of early T cells in non-severe SARS-CoV-2 infection (dated by TCRdb to the early 2020s). Library prep was done by 5' RACE. TCRdb shows the sequencer as NextSeq 500. TCRdb cleaned the public reads at Q25 with fastp, built clones with MiXCR and kept in-frame beta chains. For every CDR3 protein sequence, its rows merge into one entry that carries the most common genes and DNA. Across this sample there are some 87,000 distinct CDR3 sequences, with about 12% seen only once. Under 3% of the sample comes from the top ten. The sample comprised whole blood. The receptors were gathered from an adult who was a healthcare worker with PCR-confirmed SARS-CoV-2 infection or an uninfected control (not recorded which).

This clonotype was seen repeatedly, ten times or more. This chain uses TRBV7-9 with TRBJ2-7; the match to TRBD2 covers 13 bases. This CDR3 spans 17 amino acids. Germline CDR1 reads SEHNR; CDR2 reads FQNEAQ (reference sequence). The trim removed 1 base at V and 0 bases at J, leaving 3 bases unmatched. CDR3: CASSLGLAGGFSYEQYF. The CDR3 nucleotides read TGTGCCAGCAGCTTAGGACTAGCGGGGGGATTCTCCTACGAGCAGTACTTC.

This clonotype was detected only a few times. This chain links TRBV9 with TRBJ2-3; D perhaps matches TRBD2 (5 bases). Germline V gene sequence: CDR1 SGDLS, CDR2 YYNGEE. Trimming stripped 3 bases from V and 8 bases from J, with 10 bases between. The CDR3 loop spans 12 amino acids. CDR3 in DNA: TGTGCCAGCAGCGCTGCAGGAGGTACGCAGTATTTT. Residues: CASSAAGGTQYF.

Ten or more counts support this clonotype. The J gene is TRBJ2-2, the V gene TRBV6-2 or TRBV6-3; D possibly uses TRBD1 or TRBD2 (6 bases each). There are 17 residues in the CDR3. In germline, CDR1 is MNHEY, CDR2 SVGEGT. The V end was cut by 3 bases, the J end by 4 bases, with 18 bases between. The CDR3 protein is CASSYPGATGATGELFF. In DNA, the CDR3 is TGTGCCAGCAGTTATCCGGGGGCCACCGGGGCCACCGGGGAGCTGTTTTTT.

This clonotype was recorded a few times. V gene TRBV11-3 combines with J gene TRBJ2-1; D may be TRBD1 (5 bases). Trimming took 4 bases from V and 0 from J, leaving 7 bases between them. The CDR3 length is 14 residues. Germline loops: CDR1 SGHNT, CDR2 YENEEA. Here the CDR3 reads CASSSQGSYNEQFF. CDR3 nucleotides: TGTGCCAGCAGCTCCCAGGGCTCCTACAATGAGCAGTTCTTC.

This clonotype has a count of ten or more. This chain connects TRBV6-6 to TRBJ1-1; maybe TRBD1 (6 bases). The CDR3 sequence is 12 residues long. From germline, CDR1 is MNHNY and CDR2 SVGAGI (reference sequence). V was shortened by 2 bases and J by 7 bases, with 8 bases between the two germline ends. This CDR3 is CASSYGTLEAFF. The CDR3 nucleotides read TGTGCCAGCAGTTACGGGACACTTGAAGCTTTCTTT.

The table lists this clonotype with a few counts. The chain combines TRBV5-4 with TRBJ2-1; TRBD2 matches 9 bases. The V gene end was trimmed by 4 bases and the J gene end by 5 bases; junction bases not matched to a gene: 7. This CDR3 spans 15 amino acids. Germline V gives CDR1 SGHNT, CDR2 YYREEE (reference sequence). In DNA, the CDR3 is TGTGCCAGCAGCCCTCTAGCGGGGATTAACAATGAGCAGTTCTTC. Protein: CASSPLAGINNEQFF.

Many counts were recorded for this clonotype. As DNA, the CDR3 is TGTGCCAGTAGTTACGGGACTAGCTACAATGAGCAGTTCTTC. Translated: CASSYGTSYNEQFF. The chain carries TRBV19 and TRBJ2-1, with 8 positions matching TRBD2. V trimming: 5 bases; J trimming: 3 bases; junction bases outside the gene matches: 3. CDR3 length equals 14 residues. CDR1 is LNHDA and CDR2 is SQIVND in the germline V gene (reference sequence). The complete variable domain, with remaining parts taken from reference TRBV19 and TRBJ2-1, reads DGGITQSPKYLFRKEGQNVTLSCEQNLNHDAMYWYRQDPGQGLRLIYYSQIVNDFQKGDIAEGYSVSREKKESFPLTVTSAQKNPTAFYLCASSYGTSYNEQFFGPGTRLTVL.

This clonotype came up many times. The chain recombines TRBV11-2 with TRBJ2-7; the D gene is possibly TRBD1 (5 bases). V lost 6 bases to trimming and J lost 6 bases, with 18 bases between them. Germline values: CDR1 SGHAT, CDR2 FQNNGV. CDR3 length: 14 residues. In DNA, the CDR3 is TGTGCCAGCAGTCAACCAAGACAGAGACTCGAGCAGTACTTC. It encodes CASSQPRQRLEQYF.

This rearrangement joins TRBV7-2 to TRBJ2-3, with TRBD2 matching 7 bases. The CDR3 consists of 14 residues. V lost 1 base to trimming and J lost 7 bases; unmatched junction nucleotides: 5. Germline-derived CDR1 and CDR2 are SGHTA and FQGNSA. CDR3 nucleotide sequence: TGTGCCAGCAGCTTAGAAACTAGCGCAAATACGCAGTATTTT. As protein: CASSLETSANTQYF.

This clonotype was counted only a few times. The rearrangement joins TRBV5-1 to TRBJ2-1; TRBD2 matches 7 bases. The CDR3 loop spans 15 amino acids. Germline loops: CDR1 SGHRS, CDR2 YFSETQ. J gave up 2 bases and V 2 bases, and 4 bases lay outside the gene matches. The CDR3 DNA reads as TGCGCCAGCAGCTTACCAGCGGGGACCTACAATGAGCAGTTCTTC. It yields the protein CASSLPAGTYNEQFF.

This clonotype was seen ten or more times. The chain employs TRBV15 and TRBJ2-1, with 12 bases identical to TRBD2. The trim removed 4 bases at V and 7 bases at J, leaving 8 bases unmatched. The CDR3 extends over 16 amino acids. Germline V CDR1 and CDR2: LNHNV, YYDKDF (reference sequence). CDR3 loop: CATSNVVTSGSNEQFF. The DNA of the CDR3 is TGTGCCACCAGCAACGTCGTGACTAGCGGGAGTAATGAGCAGTTCTTC. The full variable domain, with the rest looked up from reference TRBV15 and TRBJ2-1, is DAMVIQNPRYQVTQFGKPVTLSCSQTLNHNVMYWYQQKSSQAPKLLFHYYDKDFNNEADTPDNFQSRRPNTSFCFLDIRSPGLGDTAMYLCATSNVVTSGSNEQFFGPGTRLTVL.

The chain joins TRBV6-1 to TRBJ2-7; the match to TRBD2 covers 8 bases. V was pared by 4 bases and J by 3 bases, with 5 bases of the junction left unmatched. Germline V gives CDR1 MNHNS, CDR2 SASEGT. There are 14 residues in the CDR3. CDR3 in amino acids: CASSVFSGNYEQYF. The CDR3 DNA is TGTGCCAGCAGTGTGTTTAGCGGGAACTACGAGCAGTACTTC.

This clonotype occurred many times. The rearrangement joins TRBV11-2 to TRBJ2-1; possible D gene TRBD2, 5 bases. CDR3 length equals 11 residues. V was pared by 8 bases and J by 7 bases, with 9 bases between. Germline V gives CDR1 SGHAT, CDR2 FQNNGV. Here the CDR3 DNA reads TGTGCCAGCCGCTCGGGGAATGAGCAGTTCTTC. Protein sequence: CASRSGNEQFF.

This clonotype has at least ten counts. The rearrangement joins TRBV6-6 to TRBJ2-3; maybe TRBD2 (5 bases). Between the trimmed V and J ends, which lost 6 bases and 6 bases, there was a span of 10 bases. The CDR3 consists of 12 residues. CDR1 and CDR2 (germline): MNHNY, SVGAGI (reference sequence). The CDR3 here is CASRSTGDTQYF. CDR3 in DNA: TGTGCCAGCAGGTCAACGGGGGATACGCAGTATTTT.

CDR3 in DNA: TGTGCCAGCAGTGAGCCCCCCACATCTAATACGCAGTATTTT. This encodes CASSEPPTSNTQYF. This chain joins TRBV6-1 and TRBJ2-3; D unclear. The CDR3 contains 14 residues. Germline CDR1 is MNHNS and CDR2 is SASEGT. V shed 3 bases and J shed 7 bases, with 14 bases lying between them.

This clonotype occurred a few times. V is TRBV27 and J is TRBJ1-6; 7 bases agree with TRBD1. From germline, CDR1 is MNHEY and CDR2 SMNVEV (reference sequence). J gave up 3 bases and V 5 bases, and 13 bases lay outside the gene matches. The CDR3 length is 18 residues. CDR3 sequence reads: CASSTPTGAGDYNSPLHF. DNA of the CDR3: TGTGCCAGCAGTACTCCCACAGGGGCCGGTGACTATAATTCACCCCTCCACTTT.

This clonotype was observed many times. The CDR3 nucleotides read TGTGCCAGCAGCTTAGGGGTGCAGCCCCAGCATTTT. This gives the protein CASSLGVQPQHF. V usage is TRBV7-9 and J usage is TRBJ1-5; D ambiguous. The V end lost 1 base, the J end lost 7 bases, and 5 bases lay between the germline ends. This CDR3 spans 12 amino acids. Looked up from germline, CDR1 is SEHNR and CDR2 is FQNEAQ (reference sequence).

A few counts support this clonotype. The V gene is TRBV6-5, the J gene TRBJ2-7; 11 nucleotides match TRBD2. With V trimmed by 4 bases and J by 3 bases, 5 bases remained unmatched. The germline gives CDR1 MNHEY, CDR2 SVGAGI. This CDR3 contains 15 residues. CDR3 sequence (DNA): TGTGCCAGCAGTTTTCTAGCGGGAGGACGCTACGAGCAGTACTTC. As protein: CASSFLAGGRYEQYF.

The CDR3 loop is CSARWETQYF. Written as DNA, the CDR3 is TGCAGTGCGCGGTGGGAGACCCAGTACTTC. The J gene is TRBJ2-5, the V gene TRBV29-1, with no clear D. The CDR3 is 10 amino acids. Germline CDR1 reads SQVTM; CDR2 reads ANQGSEA.

V gene TRBV20-1 combines with J gene TRBJ2-5; TRBD2 aligns across 11 bases. Germline CDR1 DFQATT, CDR2 SNEGSKA (reference sequence). V lost 6 bases to trimming and J lost 9 bases; unmatched junction nucleotides: 9. This CDR3 is 13 amino acids long. CDR3: CSARSSGGTAQYF. In DNA form, the CDR3 reads TGCAGTGCAAGATCTAGCGGGGGGACAGCCCAGTACTTC.